This T cell receptor beta chain was found in a study of blood T cell repertoires in COVID-19. Looking at the study overall: T cells, B-cell-depleted T cells, or PBMCs supplied cDNA or gDNA.

The CDR3 covers 12 residues. CDR1 and CDR2 (germline): MNHNY, SVGAGI (reference sequence). Trimming shortened V by 6 bases and J by 4 bases, and 7 bases separated the two germline ends. This clone has a single count. This table comes from immunoSEQ multiplex PCR, and its TCRdb copy is limited to in-frame clones, with some not included. The top ten hold 0.7% to 1% of the sample, which has a few hundred thousand clones, approximately 85% seen once. The specimen sequenced was peripheral blood. The gene calls are TRBV6-6 and TRBJ1-5; D remains ambiguous. The receptor's source is a human donor with COVID-19, enrolled during active disease. The donor label of this sample is uncertain. The CDR3, as DNA: TGTGCCAGCAGCGACTTGAATCAGCCCCAGCATTTT. Translation gives CASSDLNQPQHF.